This T cell receptor (beta chain) was obtained from a study of Graves' ophthalmopathy and Graves' hyperthyroidism (dated by TCRdb to the late 2010s). For the wider study: Peripheral blood was collected at initial diagnosis, prior to any treatment. TCR beta repertoire signatures were used to distinguish Graves' ophthalmopathy from Graves' hyperthyroidism and to predict progression to ophthalmopathy. In total, approximately 130 blood samples were TCR-sequenced: fewer than 50 ophthalmopathy, approximately 75 hyperthyroidism and roughly 17 hyperthyroidism-to-ophthalmopathy patients. To explore V-J signatures that separate ophthalmopathy from hyperthyroidism, a discovery set of approximately 100 patients was enrolled, consisting of more than 40 with ophthalmopathy and around 57 with stable hyperthyroidism. An independent validation cohort was composed of roughly 18 hyperthyroidism patients and 17 patients who later progressed from hyperthyroidism to ophthalmopathy. In roughly 6 hyperthyroidism patients, the T-cell repertoire of thyroid tissue was compared with the T-cell repertoire of blood. Once sampling was done, hyperthyroidism patients were given methimazole at a starting dose of 30 mg daily, while ophthalmopathy patients were given high-dose intravenous methylprednisolone. For training and testing, the 80 to 100 patients in the discovery cohort were randomly divided in a 7:3 ratio.

Including cysteine and phenylalanine, the CDR3 has 15 amino acids. CDR3 DNA is the only sequence kept; it has 45 bases, read in frame from the first base. The germline V and J ends show losses of 5 bases and 3 bases respectively, and no gene match explains 7 bases of the junction. Looking up the germline V gene (reference sequence) yields CDR1 SEHNR and CDR2 FQNEAQ. Beyond this particular receptor, the publication reports: No statistical method was used to predetermine the sample size, and group allocation was not hidden from the investigators. The 13-signature model separated ophthalmopathy from stable hyperthyroidism with roughly 88% sensitivity and 81% to 82% specificity in cross-validation, and 80%/75% in the test set. Most expanded thyroid clonotypes with a frequency above 0.001 also appeared in blood, which suggests that blood repertoires may reflect the immune response in the thyroid. In validation, the model predicted ophthalmopathy progression with about 71% sensitivity and roughly 72% specificity; roughly 11 predicted patients were CT-confirmed with GO in a median of about 7.1 months.

This clonotype has ten or more counts. Its antigen is still unknown. No much larger clone is present one base from it, and per-base qualities are unavailable. The ophthalmopathy patients had moderately to severely active disease, with a Clinical Activity Score of 3 or higher, a NOSPECS grade of 4 or higher, and a disease duration of less than 3 months. Anyone with other autoimmune diseases, uncontrolled infections, pregnancy or lactation was excluded from the study. Clinical symptoms, serum thyroxine, TRAb, thyroid ultrasound and orbital computed tomography were used for diagnosis. Ficoll-Paque density gradient centrifugation was used to isolate PBMCs from 8 to 10 ml of fresh peripheral blood. Total RNA was extracted with Trizol reagent and quality-checked on an Agilent 2100 Bioanalyzer. TCR beta CDR3 regions were amplified from RNA transcripts for repertoire sequencing. The first round was an RT-PCR using HTBI primers with the Qiagen OneStep RT-PCR kit, and this first round was followed by a second-round multiplex PCR, then size selection and purification. Libraries were sequenced paired-end with 100 bp reads on an Illumina HiSeq2000. The paper's processing steps were these. SOAPnuke was used to process the reads, throwing out any read that had adapters, had uncalled bases, had a mean Phred below 15, or lacked an exact constant-primer or identifier match. COPE v1.2.5 was used to merge high-quality paired reads. Each unique nucleotide sequence was defined as a clonotype, and clonotypes were aligned to IMGT TRB V, D and J references with MiTCR v1.1. Only V-J combinations with frequency above 0.0001 were analysed, covering around 99% of repertoires. For each V-J combination, a TCR clonal expansion and chaos score was defined as the ratio of F50 clonal expansion to chaos observed in the TCRdist matrix. Welch's t-statistics and random forest were used to narrow the features down to around twelve V-J combinations, which were then fed into a naive Bayes classifier. The Morisita-Horn index was used to measure how similar the thyroid and blood repertoires were. TCRdb trimmed the raw reads at Q25, called clones with MiXCR and kept productive beta chains. Records with the same CDR3 protein are collapsed into one entry carrying the most frequent genes and DNA. V and J calls and clone size were set by TCRdb, not the authors. The sample table records about 500,000 distinct CDR3 sequences; 13% to 15% of these occur just once. 9.8% of the sample comes from the top ten.

The origin of this receptor is a woman under 40 with Graves' ophthalmopathy. Donor details come from another sample of the same person, matched by shared clones. The sample comprised blood. The rearrangement combines TRBV7-9 with TRBJ2-7; TRBD1 fits 10 bases in the junction. The bases are TGTGCCAGCAGCAGCCGGGACAGGGGAATCTACGAGCAGTACTTC. Its translation is CASSSRDRGIYEQYF.